These T cell receptor beta chains were read from a single sample in a study of cytotoxic CD8 clonotypes in ibrutinib-treated CLL. TCRdb's table, derived via immunoSEQ multiplex PCR, lists solely in-frame clones and lacks some. The profile covers 90,000 to 150,000 clones, with under 70% appearing a single time and 37% taken by the ten largest. Material: PBMCs, obtained after 24 months of ibrutinib treatment. These receptors came from a human donor with chronic lymphocytic leukemia. CDR3s leave out the opening cysteine and the closing phenylalanine or tryptophan.

V gene,CDR3 protein
TRBV5-1,ASSSGTAGGTDTQY
TRBV15,AISPPVGGTDTQY
TRBV6-1,ASKPGQDINSPLH
TRBV5-1,ASSLGLDMNTEAF
TRBV29-1,SVTAGSYEQY
TRBV5-1,ASIGQGLETQY
TRBV19,ASSATWGENEKLF
TRBV28,ASISTAGTGGSGANVLT
TRBV30,AWSVTGGNTEAF
TRBV7-2,ASSLVGTGGAYDTQY